This record covers a single T cell receptor beta chain. This CDR3 spans 17 amino acids. The junction had 13 bases not matched to a gene; V was cut back by 3 bases and J by 4 bases. Germline CDR1 reads MNHNS; CDR2 reads SASEGT. CD45RO-negative cells were positively selected for CCR7, leaving out terminally differentiated effector memory CD45RA+ cells. Assay: immunoSEQ multiplex PCR; the TCRdb copy retains only in-frame clones and omits some. The sample records roughly 590,000 clones, roughly 96% being singletons. The data originate from a study of shared clonotypes between healthy human individuals. This TCR was sampled from a woman aged 25 to 39 in good health. Sample: naive CD8+ T cells sorted from blood. The gene calls are TRBV6-1 and TRBJ2-3; the match to TRBD2 covers 7 bases. CDR3 amino acids: CASSDPPGGGRADTQYF. DNA for the CDR3: TGTGCCAGCAGTGATCCCCCAGGCGGGGGTAGGGCAGATACGCAGTATTTT.